This T cell receptor (beta chain) was identified in a study of CD8 T cells in ankylosing spondylitis. Study-level findings and limits: Before this, some motif variants had been reported in reactive arthritis synovial fluid and blood. Disease-linked clones were reportedly significantly enriched in matched ankylosing spondylitis synovial fluid. Researchers report that disease-linked clones proved CD8+ and relatively rare in peripheral blood. It appeared that ankylosing spondylitis blood was characterized by a TCR beta motif of under ten highly homologous variants.

This clonotype turned up a few times. As yet, its antigen is unknown. In making TCR beta libraries, quantitative 5'-RACE with molecular barcodes was used. TCRdb reprocessed the 5' RACE reads via MiXCR and lists one record per CDR3 protein. The sample gives around 890,000 distinct CDR3 sequences, about an eighth of which show up once; about 0.49% is in the top ten. The sequenced material came from blood, either unsorted or a sorted T cell fraction (not recorded which). This TCR was sampled from a male donor with ankylosing spondylitis.

The DNA for the CDR3 is TGTGCCAGCAGGGGCCTCTATGGCTACACCTTC. Translated, it gives CASRGLYGYTF. The genes are TRBV9 and TRBJ1-2; D is unresolved. The CDR3 is 11 residues long. From germline, CDR1 is SGDLS and CDR2 YYNGEE. Trimming removed 5 bases from V and 4 bases from J, with 6 bases in between.